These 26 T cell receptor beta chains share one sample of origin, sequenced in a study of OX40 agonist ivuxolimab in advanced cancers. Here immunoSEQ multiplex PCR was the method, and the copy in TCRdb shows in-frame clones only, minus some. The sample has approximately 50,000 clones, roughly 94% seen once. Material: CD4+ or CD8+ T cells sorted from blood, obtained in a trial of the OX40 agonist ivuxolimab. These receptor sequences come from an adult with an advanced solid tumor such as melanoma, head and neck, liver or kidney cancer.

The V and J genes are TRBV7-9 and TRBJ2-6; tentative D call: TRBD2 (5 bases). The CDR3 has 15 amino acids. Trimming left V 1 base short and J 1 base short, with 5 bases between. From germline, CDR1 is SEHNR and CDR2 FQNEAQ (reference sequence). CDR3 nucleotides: TGTGCCAGCAGCTTAGGAGGGTCTGGGGCCAACGTCCTGACTTTC. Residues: CASSLGGSGANVLTF.

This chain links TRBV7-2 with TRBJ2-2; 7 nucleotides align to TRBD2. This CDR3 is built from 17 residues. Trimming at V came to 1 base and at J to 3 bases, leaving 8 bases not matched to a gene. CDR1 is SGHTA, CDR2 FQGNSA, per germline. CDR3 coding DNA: TGTGCCAGCAGCTTAGTATCCGGACTAGGGTACACCGGGGAGCTGTTTTTT. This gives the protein CASSLVSGLGYTGELFF.

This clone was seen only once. In nucleotides, the CDR3 is TGTGCCAGCAGTTACTCTGGAGTAGCGGACAATGAGCAGTTCTTC. Protein: CASSYSGVADNEQFF. The chain joins TRBV6-7 to TRBJ2-1; tentatively, D is TRBD2 (6 bases). TRBV6-7 is sorted into the ORF group, with uncertain function. Trimming removed 0 bases at V and 5 bases at J, with 11 bases between. CDR3 length: 15 residues.

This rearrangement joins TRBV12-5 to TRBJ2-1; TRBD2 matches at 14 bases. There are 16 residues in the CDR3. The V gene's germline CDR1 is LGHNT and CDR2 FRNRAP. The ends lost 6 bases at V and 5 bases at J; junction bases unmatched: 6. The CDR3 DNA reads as TGTGCTAGTGGGCGCGGGGGACTAGCGGGAGACAATGAGCAGTTCTTC. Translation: CASGRGGLAGDNEQFF.

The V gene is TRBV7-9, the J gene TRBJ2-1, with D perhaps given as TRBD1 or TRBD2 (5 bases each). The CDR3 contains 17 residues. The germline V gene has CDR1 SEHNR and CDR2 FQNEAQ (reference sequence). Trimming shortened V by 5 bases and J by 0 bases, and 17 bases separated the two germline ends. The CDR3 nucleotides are TGTGCCAGCAGCCTTCGGGACGCTCGCGCCTCCTACAATGAGCAGTTCTTC. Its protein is CASSLRDARASYNEQFF.

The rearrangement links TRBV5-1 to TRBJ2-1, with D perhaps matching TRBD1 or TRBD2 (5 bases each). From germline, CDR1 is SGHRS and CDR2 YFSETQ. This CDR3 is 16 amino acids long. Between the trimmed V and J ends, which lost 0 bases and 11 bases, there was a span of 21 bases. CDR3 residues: CASSLEAQSGGKKQFF. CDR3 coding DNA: TGCGCCAGCAGCTTGGAGGCACAGTCTGGGGGAAAAAAGCAGTTCTTC.

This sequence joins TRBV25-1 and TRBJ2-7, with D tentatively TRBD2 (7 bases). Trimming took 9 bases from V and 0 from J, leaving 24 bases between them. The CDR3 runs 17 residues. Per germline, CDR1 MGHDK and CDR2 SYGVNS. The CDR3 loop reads CARRRGYRGSSSYEQYF. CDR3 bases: TGTGCCAGGAGGAGGGGGTATCGCGGGAGTAGCTCCTACGAGCAGTACTTC.

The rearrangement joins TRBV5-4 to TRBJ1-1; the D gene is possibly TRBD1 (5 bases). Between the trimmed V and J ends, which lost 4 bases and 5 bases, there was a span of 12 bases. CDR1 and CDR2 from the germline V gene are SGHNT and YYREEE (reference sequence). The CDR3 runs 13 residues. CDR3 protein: CASSPRGITEAFF. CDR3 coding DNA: TGTGCCAGCAGCCCCCGGGGGATTACTGAAGCTTTCTTT.

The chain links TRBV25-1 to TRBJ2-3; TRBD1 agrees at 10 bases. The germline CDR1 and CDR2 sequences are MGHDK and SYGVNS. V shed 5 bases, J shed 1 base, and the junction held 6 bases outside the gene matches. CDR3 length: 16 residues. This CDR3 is CASSNDRGPRTDTQYF. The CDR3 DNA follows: TGTGCCAGCAGTAACGACAGGGGGCCCCGCACAGATACGCAGTATTTT. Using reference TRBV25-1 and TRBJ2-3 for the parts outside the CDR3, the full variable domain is EADIYQTPRYLVIGTGKKITLECSQTMGHDKMYWYQQDPGMELHLIHYSYGVNSTEKGDLSSESTVSRIRTEHFPLTLESARPSHTSQYLCASSNDRGPRTDTQYFGPGTRLTVL.

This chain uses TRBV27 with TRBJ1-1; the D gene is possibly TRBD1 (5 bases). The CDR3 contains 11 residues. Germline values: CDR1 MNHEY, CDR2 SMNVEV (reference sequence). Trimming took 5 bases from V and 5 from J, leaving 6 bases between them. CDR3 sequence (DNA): TGTGCCAGCAGTGGGGGGACTGAAGCTTTCTTT. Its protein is CASSGGTEAFF.

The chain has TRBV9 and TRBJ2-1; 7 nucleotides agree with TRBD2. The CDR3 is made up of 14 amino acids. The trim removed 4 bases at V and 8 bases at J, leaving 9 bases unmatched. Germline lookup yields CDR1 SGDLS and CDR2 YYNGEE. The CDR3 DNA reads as TGTGCCAGCAGCCCGGGACTACGGGTTGATGAGCAGTTCTTC. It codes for CASSPGLRVDEQFF. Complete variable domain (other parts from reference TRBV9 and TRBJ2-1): DSGVTQTPKHLITATGQRVTLRCSPRSGDLSVYWYQQSLDQGLQFLIQYYNGEERAKGNILERFSAQQFPDLHSELNLSSLELGDSALYFCASSPGLRVDEQFFGPGTRLTVL.

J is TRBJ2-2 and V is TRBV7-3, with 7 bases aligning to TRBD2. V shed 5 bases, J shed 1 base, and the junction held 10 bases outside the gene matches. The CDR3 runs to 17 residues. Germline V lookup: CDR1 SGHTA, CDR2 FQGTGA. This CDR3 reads CASSLKAGRLNTGELFF. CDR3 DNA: TGTGCCAGCAGCCTAAAAGCGGGACGGCTGAACACCGGGGAGCTGTTTTTT.

The CDR3: CAWKASPWDVHYEQYF. The CDR3 region has the DNA TGTGCCTGGAAAGCGTCCCCGTGGGACGTACACTACGAGCAGTACTTC. The chain recombines TRBV30 with TRBJ2-7; D may match TRBD1 or TRBD2 (5 bases each). Looked up from germline, CDR1 is GTSNPN and CDR2 is SVGIG (reference sequence). V dropped 4 bases and J dropped 3 bases, with 22 bases sitting between them. The CDR3 covers 16 residues.

Written as DNA, the CDR3 is TGCGCCAGCAGTGAGTCGATGGGCAGGGGCCACGAGCAGTACTTC. It specifies CASSESMGRGHEQYF. V and J are TRBV10-2 and TRBJ2-7, with a weak D call TRBD1 (6 bases). Germline CDR1 WSHSY, CDR2 SAAADI. The CDR3 has 15 amino acids. V shed 0 bases and J shed 5 bases, with 14 bases lying between them.

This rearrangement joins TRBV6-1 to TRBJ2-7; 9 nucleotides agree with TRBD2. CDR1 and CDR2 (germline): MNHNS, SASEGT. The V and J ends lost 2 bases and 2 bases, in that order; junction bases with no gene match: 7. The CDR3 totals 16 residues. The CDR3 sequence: CASSEKAGGAAYEQYF. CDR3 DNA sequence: TGTGCCAGCAGTGAAAAGGCGGGAGGGGCCGCCTACGAGCAGTACTTC.

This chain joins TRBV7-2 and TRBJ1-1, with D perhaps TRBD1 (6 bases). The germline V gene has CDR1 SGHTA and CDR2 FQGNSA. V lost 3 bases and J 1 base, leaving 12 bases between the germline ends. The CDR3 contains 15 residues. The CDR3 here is CASSLGHGRNTEAFF. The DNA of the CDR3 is TGTGCCAGCAGCTTGGGACACGGAAGGAACACTGAAGCTTTCTTT. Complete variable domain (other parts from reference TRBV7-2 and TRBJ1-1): GAGVSQSPSNKVTEKGKDVELRCDPISGHTALYWYRQSLGQGLEFLIYFQGNSAPDKSGLPSDRFSAERTGGSVSTLTIQRTQQEDSAVYLCASSLGHGRNTEAFFGQGTRLTVV.

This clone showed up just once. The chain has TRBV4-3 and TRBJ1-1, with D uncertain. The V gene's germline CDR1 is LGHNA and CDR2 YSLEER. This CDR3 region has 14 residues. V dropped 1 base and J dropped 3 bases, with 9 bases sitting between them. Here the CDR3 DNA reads TGCGCCAGCAGCCAAGGGTCCAGAGACACTGAAGCTTTCTTT. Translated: CASSQGSRDTEAFF.

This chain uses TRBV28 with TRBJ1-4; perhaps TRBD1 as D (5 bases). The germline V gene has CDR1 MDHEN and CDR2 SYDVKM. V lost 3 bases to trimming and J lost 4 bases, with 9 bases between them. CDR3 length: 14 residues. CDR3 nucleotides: TGTGCCAGCAGTTTGTCAGGGCTTAATGAAAAACTGTTTTTT. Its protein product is CASSLSGLNEKLFF. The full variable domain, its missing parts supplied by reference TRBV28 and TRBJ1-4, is DVKVTQSSRYLVKRTGEKVFLECVQDMDHENMFWYRQDPGLGLRLIYFSYDVKMKEKGDIPEGYSVSREKKERFSLILESASTNQTSMYLCASSLSGLNEKLFFGSGTQLSVL.

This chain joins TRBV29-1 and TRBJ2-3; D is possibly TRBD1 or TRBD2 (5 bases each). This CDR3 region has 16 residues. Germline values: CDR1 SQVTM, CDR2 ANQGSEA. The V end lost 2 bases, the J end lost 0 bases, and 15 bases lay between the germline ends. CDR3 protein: CSVEPQGRTSTDTQYF. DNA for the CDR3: TGCAGCGTTGAACCCCAGGGACGGACTAGCACAGATACGCAGTATTTT.

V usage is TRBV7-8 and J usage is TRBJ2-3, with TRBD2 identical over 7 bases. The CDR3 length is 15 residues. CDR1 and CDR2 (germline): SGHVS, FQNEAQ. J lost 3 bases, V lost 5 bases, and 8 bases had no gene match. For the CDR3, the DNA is TGTGCCAGCAGCCCTCTGGGAGGGGAGACAGATACGCAGTATTTT. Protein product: CASSPLGGETDTQYF.

The CDR3 DNA reads as TGTGCCAGCGGACTATATGGGGGCACTGAAGCTTTCTTT. Residues: CASGLYGGTEAFF. The chain employs TRBV27 and TRBJ1-1; weak D call: TRBD1 (5 bases). Looked up from germline, CDR1 is MNHEY and CDR2 is SMNVEV (reference sequence). V gave up 8 bases and J gave up 4 bases, with 14 bases separating them. This CDR3 has 13 residues.

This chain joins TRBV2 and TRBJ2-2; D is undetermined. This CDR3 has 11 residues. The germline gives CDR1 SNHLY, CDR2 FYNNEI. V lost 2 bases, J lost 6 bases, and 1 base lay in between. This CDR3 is CASSESGELFF. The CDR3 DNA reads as TGTGCCAGCAGTGAATCCGGGGAGCTGTTTTTT.

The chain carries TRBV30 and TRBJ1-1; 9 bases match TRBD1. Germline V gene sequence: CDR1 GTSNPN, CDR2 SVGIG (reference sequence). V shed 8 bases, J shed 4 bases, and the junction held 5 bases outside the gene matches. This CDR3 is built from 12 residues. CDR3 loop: CAGTGRSTEAFF. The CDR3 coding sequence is TGTGCCGGGACAGGGCGGTCCACTGAAGCTTTCTTT.

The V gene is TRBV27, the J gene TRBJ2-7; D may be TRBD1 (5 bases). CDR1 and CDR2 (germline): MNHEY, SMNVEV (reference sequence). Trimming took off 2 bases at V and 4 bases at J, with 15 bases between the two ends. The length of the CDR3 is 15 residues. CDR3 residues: CASSLTLGQIYEQYF. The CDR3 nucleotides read TGTGCCAGCAGTTTAACTCTGGGGCAGATATACGAGCAGTACTTC.

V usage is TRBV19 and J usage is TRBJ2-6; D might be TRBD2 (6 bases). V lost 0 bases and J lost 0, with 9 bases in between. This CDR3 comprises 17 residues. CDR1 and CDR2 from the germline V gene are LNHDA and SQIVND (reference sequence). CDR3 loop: CASSIDQEGSGANVLTF. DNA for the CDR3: TGTGCCAGTAGTATAGATCAGGAGGGCTCTGGGGCCAACGTCCTGACTTTC.

CDR3 residues: CASSLAGGNQPQHF. DNA for the CDR3: TGTGCCAGCAGCTTGGCCGGGGGCAATCAGCCCCAGCATTTT. V is TRBV5-4 and J is TRBJ1-5; D uncertain. The V gene lost 0 bases and the J gene lost 2 bases, with 6 bases spanning the gap. The CDR3 loop spans 14 amino acids. Looked up from germline, CDR1 is SGHNT and CDR2 is YYREEE (reference sequence).